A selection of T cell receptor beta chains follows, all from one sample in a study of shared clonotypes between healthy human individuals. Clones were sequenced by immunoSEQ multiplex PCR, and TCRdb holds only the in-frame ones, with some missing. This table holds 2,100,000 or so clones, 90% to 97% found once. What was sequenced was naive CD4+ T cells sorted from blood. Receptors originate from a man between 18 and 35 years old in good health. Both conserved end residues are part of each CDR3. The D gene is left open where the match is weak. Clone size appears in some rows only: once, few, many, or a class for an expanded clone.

cdr3_aa: CASRRDSSYEQYF
cdr3_nt: TGTGCCAGCAGAAGGGACTCCTCCTACGAGCAGTACTTC
clone_size: NA
v_call: TRBV2
j_call: TRBJ2-7
d_call: NA

cdr3_aa: CASSARLASLISYEQYF
cdr3_nt: TGTGCCAGCAGCGCCCGACTAGCGTCCCTCATATCTTACGAGCAGTACTTC
clone_size: NA
v_call: TRBV2
j_call: TRBJ2-7
d_call: TRBD2

cdr3_aa: CASSIHRGGAQETQYF
cdr3_nt: TGTGCCAGCAGCATACACAGGGGGGGAGCCCAAGAGACCCAGTACTTC
clone_size: NA
v_call: TRBV28
j_call: TRBJ2-5
d_call: NA

cdr3_aa: CASSLATGLADNEQFF
cdr3_nt: TGCGCCAGCAGCTTGGCCACGGGACTAGCGGACAATGAGCAGTTCTTC
clone_size: NA
v_call: TRBV5-1
j_call: TRBJ2-1
d_call: TRBD2

cdr3_aa: CASSPMTGLINYGYTF
cdr3_nt: TGTGCCAGCTCACCCATGACAGGGCTGATCAACTATGGCTACACCTTC
clone_size: NA
v_call: TRBV18
j_call: TRBJ1-2
d_call: TRBD1

cdr3_aa: CASSANQGSANEKLFF
cdr3_nt: TGCGCCAGCAGCGCAAACCAGGGTTCAGCTAATGAAAAACTGTTTTTT
clone_size: NA
v_call: TRBV5-1
j_call: TRBJ1-4
d_call: NA

cdr3_aa: CASSEPSGGFTPYEQYF
cdr3_nt: TGCGCCAGCAGTGAACCTAGCGGGGGGTTCACCCCCTACGAGCAGTACTTC
clone_size: NA
v_call: TRBV10-2
j_call: TRBJ2-7
d_call: TRBD2

cdr3_aa: CAWSVRGATEAFF
cdr3_nt: TGTGCCTGGAGTGTGAGGGGGGCCACTGAAGCTTTCTTT
clone_size: NA
v_call: TRBV30
j_call: TRBJ1-1
d_call: NA

cdr3_aa: CASSLTAAEQYF
cdr3_nt: TGCGCCAGCAGCTTGACGGCAGCCGAGCAGTACTTC
clone_size: NA
v_call: TRBV5-1
j_call: TRBJ2-7
d_call: NA

cdr3_aa: CAWSVVDSRNSPLHF
cdr3_nt: TGTGCCTGGAGTGTTGTGGACAGTCGAAATTCACCCCTCCACTTT
clone_size: NA
v_call: TRBV30
j_call: TRBJ1-6
d_call: NA

cdr3_aa: CASSTRLAGVVHNEQFF
cdr3_nt: TGTGCCAGCAGCACCCGACTAGCGGGAGTGGTCCACAATGAGCAGTTCTTC
clone_size: NA
v_call: TRBV7-2
j_call: TRBJ2-1
d_call: TRBD2

cdr3_aa: CASEDGSGANVLTF
cdr3_nt: TGTGCCAGTGAGGACGGCTCTGGGGCCAACGTCCTGACTTTC
clone_size: NA
v_call: TRBV19
j_call: TRBJ2-6
d_call: NA

cdr3_aa: CASTPEGRERAEAFF
cdr3_nt: TGCGCCAGCACCCCGGAGGGCAGGGAGAGGGCTGAAGCTTTCTTT
clone_size: once
v_call: TRBV5-1
j_call: TRBJ1-1
d_call: NA

cdr3_aa: CASSPPTGNYGYTF
cdr3_nt: TGTGCCAGCAGTCCCCCGACAGGGAACTATGGCTACACCTTC
clone_size: few
v_call: TRBV2
j_call: TRBJ1-2
d_call: TRBD1

cdr3_aa: CASSDDRGAAGELFF
cdr3_nt: TGTGCCAGCAGCGATGACAGGGGCGCCGCCGGGGAGCTGTTTTTT
clone_size: few
v_call: TRBV5-6
j_call: TRBJ2-2
d_call: TRBD1

cdr3_aa: CASSQELGYGYTF
cdr3_nt: TGCGCCAGCAGCCAAGAATTGGGCTATGGCTACACCTTC
clone_size: NA
v_call: TRBV4-3
j_call: TRBJ1-2
d_call: NA

cdr3_aa: CASSSSTDTQYF
cdr3_nt: TGCGCCAGCAGCTCCTCCACAGATACGCAGTATTTT
clone_size: NA
v_call: TRBV5-1
j_call: TRBJ2-3
d_call: NA

cdr3_aa: CASSQVSGTVNYNSPLHF
cdr3_nt: TGCGCCAGCAGCCAAGTTTCCGGGACAGTCAACTATAATTCACCCCTCCACTTT
clone_size: NA
v_call: TRBV4-1
j_call: TRBJ1-6
d_call: TRBD1

cdr3_aa: CASSRTGGFGTEAFF
cdr3_nt: TGTGCCAGCAGCCGGACAGGGGGCTTCGGCACTGAAGCTTTCTTT
clone_size: NA
v_call: TRBV7-8
j_call: TRBJ1-1
d_call: TRBD1

cdr3_aa: CASRAQGTNEKLFF
cdr3_nt: TGTGCCAGTAGGGCACAGGGAACTAATGAAAAACTGTTTTTT
clone_size: NA
v_call: TRBV19
j_call: TRBJ1-4
d_call: NA

cdr3_aa: CASSFGTLNTEAFF
cdr3_nt: TGTGCCAGCAGTTTCGGGACACTGAACACTGAAGCTTTCTTT
clone_size: NA
v_call: TRBV6-5
j_call: TRBJ1-1
d_call: NA

cdr3_aa: CASSLVMLAGGIDTQYF
cdr3_nt: TGTGCCAGCAGCTTAGTTATGCTAGCGGGAGGGATAGATACGCAGTATTTT
clone_size: NA
v_call: TRBV7-2
j_call: TRBJ2-3
d_call: TRBD2

cdr3_aa: CASSYSGGGRYEQYF
cdr3_nt: TGTGCCAGCAGTTACTCGGGCGGGGGGAGGTACGAGCAGTACTTC
clone_size: once
v_call: TRBV6-5
j_call: TRBJ2-7
d_call: TRBD2

cdr3_aa: CAWRPGRLNTEAFF
cdr3_nt: TGTGCCTGGAGACCGGGACGGTTGAACACTGAAGCTTTCTTT
clone_size: NA
v_call: TRBV30
j_call: TRBJ1-1
d_call: NA

cdr3_aa: CASSEATGDGANVLTF
cdr3_nt: TGTGCCAGCAGTGAAGCTACAGGGGATGGGGCCAACGTCCTGACTTTC
clone_size: NA
v_call: TRBV2
j_call: TRBJ2-6
d_call: TRBD1

cdr3_aa: CAWSASDEQFF
cdr3_nt: TGTGCCTGGAGTGCTTCCGATGAGCAGTTCTTC
clone_size: NA
v_call: TRBV30
j_call: TRBJ2-1
d_call: NA

cdr3_aa: CATNEGQGYGYTF
cdr3_nt: TGTGCCACCAACGAGGGACAGGGCTATGGCTACACCTTC
clone_size: NA
v_call: TRBV18
j_call: TRBJ1-2
d_call: TRBD1

cdr3_aa: CASRLVLGQGAHEQYF
cdr3_nt: TGTGCAAGTCGCTTAGTGCTGGGACAGGGGGCCCACGAGCAGTACTTC
clone_size: NA
v_call: TRBV12-2
j_call: TRBJ2-7
d_call: NA

cdr3_aa: CASSLAVAYEQYF
cdr3_nt: TGTGCCAGCAGCTTGGCCGTGGCCTACGAGCAGTACTTC
clone_size: NA
v_call: TRBV5-6
j_call: TRBJ2-7
d_call: NA

cdr3_aa: CASSSSGAGYTEAFF
cdr3_nt: TGTGCCAGCAGCTCCAGTGGGGCAGGGTACACTGAAGCTTTCTTT
clone_size: NA
v_call: TRBV7-9
j_call: TRBJ1-1
d_call: NA

cdr3_aa: CSVADYSYEQYF
cdr3_nt: TGCAGCGTTGCGGACTACTCCTACGAGCAGTACTTC
clone_size: NA
v_call: TRBV29-1
j_call: TRBJ2-7
d_call: NA

cdr3_aa: CASSQVGSYNSPLHF
cdr3_nt: TGTGCCAGCAGCCAAGTTGGCAGCTATAATTCACCCCTCCACTTT
clone_size: NA
v_call: TRBV4-2
j_call: TRBJ1-6
d_call: NA

cdr3_aa: CASSPPTPGTDEQYF
cdr3_nt: TGTGCCAGCTCACCACCTACCCCAGGGACCGACGAGCAGTACTTC
clone_size: NA
v_call: TRBV18
j_call: TRBJ2-7
d_call: NA

cdr3_aa: CASSPAGRNYGYTF
cdr3_nt: TGTGCCAGCAGCCCCGCGGGGCGGAACTATGGCTACACCTTC
clone_size: NA
v_call: TRBV5-4
j_call: TRBJ1-2
d_call: NA

cdr3_aa: CASSYSRRLDTEAFF
cdr3_nt: TGTGCCAGCAGTTACTCCCGGAGGTTGGACACTGAAGCTTTCTTT
clone_size: NA
v_call: TRBV6-5
j_call: TRBJ1-1
d_call: NA

cdr3_aa: CASSFLTADNEQFF
cdr3_nt: TGTGCCAGCAGCTTCCTGACAGCGGACAATGAGCAGTTCTTC
clone_size: NA
v_call: TRBV7-2
j_call: TRBJ2-1
d_call: NA

cdr3_aa: CASSPAEGVNGAFF
cdr3_nt: TGTGCCAGCTCACCAGCCGAAGGGGTTAATGGAGCTTTCTTT
clone_size: NA
v_call: TRBV18
j_call: TRBJ1-1
d_call: NA

cdr3_aa: CASSLRQGEGTGELFF
cdr3_nt: TGTGCCAGTAGTCTGAGACAGGGGGAGGGCACCGGGGAGCTGTTTTTT
clone_size: NA
v_call: TRBV19
j_call: TRBJ2-2
d_call: TRBD1

cdr3_aa: CASSRTGGNTGELFF
cdr3_nt: TGTGCTAGCAGTCGGACAGGGGGAAACACCGGGGAGCTGTTTTTT
clone_size: once
v_call: TRBV7-7
j_call: TRBJ2-2
d_call: TRBD1

cdr3_aa: CASSIDVRQETQYF
cdr3_nt: TGTGCCAGTAGTATAGATGTAAGGCAAGAGACCCAGTACTTC
clone_size: NA
v_call: TRBV19
j_call: TRBJ2-5
d_call: NA

cdr3_aa: CASSQMAAWGNSPLHF
cdr3_nt: TGCGCCAGCAGCCAGATGGCCGCGTGGGGAAATTCACCCCTCCACTTT
clone_size: NA
v_call: TRBV4-3
j_call: TRBJ1-6
d_call: NA

cdr3_aa: CASSGGDISGNTIYF
cdr3_nt: TGTGCCAGCAGTGGGGGGGACATCTCTGGAAACACCATATATTTT
clone_size: NA
v_call: TRBV6-1
j_call: TRBJ1-3
d_call: NA

cdr3_aa: CASSQIFSYGYTF
cdr3_nt: TGTGCCAGCAGCCAGATTTTCTCATATGGCTACACCTTC
clone_size: NA
v_call: TRBV6-5
j_call: TRBJ1-2
d_call: NA

cdr3_aa: CASARTGVETQYF
cdr3_nt: TGTGCTAGTGCTCGAACCGGGGTGGAGACCCAGTACTTC
clone_size: NA
v_call: TRBV12-5
j_call: TRBJ2-5
d_call: NA

cdr3_aa: CAWSAYFRVQEETQYF
cdr3_nt: TGTGCCTGGAGTGCATATTTCCGGGTCCAAGAAGAGACCCAGTACTTC
clone_size: NA
v_call: TRBV30
j_call: TRBJ2-5
d_call: NA

cdr3_aa: CSVSVGGGGEKLFF
cdr3_nt: TGCAGCGTTTCGGTCGGTGGAGGGGGAGAAAAACTGTTTTTT
clone_size: NA
v_call: TRBV29-1
j_call: TRBJ1-4
d_call: NA

cdr3_aa: CASNTGDVETQYF
cdr3_nt: TGTGCCAGCAATACCGGAGATGTCGAGACCCAGTACTTC
clone_size: NA
v_call: TRBV2
j_call: TRBJ2-5
d_call: NA

cdr3_aa: CATTNLDRTRANYGYTF
cdr3_nt: TGTGCCACTACGAATCTAGACAGGACTAGGGCCAACTATGGCTACACCTTC
clone_size: NA
v_call: TRBV10-3
j_call: TRBJ1-2
d_call: NA

cdr3_aa: CASSLRDTIYF
cdr3_nt: TGTGCCAGCAGCCTAAGGGACACCATATATTTT
clone_size: once
v_call: TRBV6-6
j_call: TRBJ1-3
d_call: NA

cdr3_aa: CAISVGGTGELFF
cdr3_nt: TGTGCCATCAGCGTAGGGGGGACCGGGGAGCTGTTTTTT
clone_size: NA
v_call: TRBV10-3
j_call: TRBJ2-2
d_call: NA

cdr3_aa: CASSLGGGSYNSPLHF
cdr3_nt: TGTGCCAGCAGCTTGGGTGGGGGCTCCTATAATTCACCCCTCCACTTT
clone_size: NA
v_call: TRBV5-6
j_call: TRBJ1-6
d_call: NA

cdr3_aa: CASSRENPRSSPLHF
cdr3_nt: TGTGCCAGCAGCCGTGAAAATCCTAGAAGCTCACCCCTCCACTTT
clone_size: NA
v_call: TRBV5-5
j_call: TRBJ1-6
d_call: NA

cdr3_aa: CSGALSTDTQYF
cdr3_nt: TGCAGCGGCGCATTGAGCACAGATACGCAGTATTTT
clone_size: NA
v_call: TRBV29-1
j_call: TRBJ2-3
d_call: NA

cdr3_aa: CASSLVASGRVNEQFF
cdr3_nt: TGTGCCAGCAGCTTAGTTGCTAGCGGGAGAGTAAATGAGCAGTTCTTC
clone_size: NA
v_call: TRBV7-2
j_call: TRBJ2-1
d_call: TRBD2

cdr3_aa: CASSSQAHEQYF
cdr3_nt: TGTGCCAGCAGTTCCCAAGCCCACGAGCAGTACTTC
clone_size: NA
v_call: TRBV6-5
j_call: TRBJ2-7
d_call: NA

cdr3_aa: CATYSRGFSTDTQYF
cdr3_nt: TGTGCCACCTACTCCAGGGGGTTTAGCACAGATACGCAGTATTTT
clone_size: NA
v_call: TRBV27
j_call: TRBJ2-3
d_call: TRBD1